The 3 T cell receptor beta chains below come from one sample, sequenced in a study of T cells after yellow fever vaccination. In TCRdb, the 5' RACE reads were re-called with MiXCR into one record per CDR3 protein. The table lists tens of thousands of distinct CDR3 sequences, around 7% of them singletons. Sequenced here: PBMCs, either bulk or a sorted T-cell subset (CD4+, CD8+, memory, or dextramer-sorted; not recorded which), sampled on the day of the first yellow fever vaccination. Receptors were obtained from a man between 18 and 29 years old who received the YFV17D yellow fever vaccine.

This clonotype has a count of ten or more. Written as DNA, the CDR3 is TGTGCCAGCAGTCCAGGACAGGGGGCTGGAAACACCATATATTTT. This codes for CASSPGQGAGNTIYF. V is TRBV6-5 and J is TRBJ1-3; 10 bases are shared with TRBD1. V gave up 5 bases and J gave up 2 bases; unmatched junction bases: 3. The CDR3 loop spans 15 amino acids. Germline loops: CDR1 MNHEY, CDR2 SVGAGI.

This clonotype was detected ten times or more. The chain has TRBV7-8 and TRBJ2-2; TRBD2 is a possible D gene (5 bases). In germline, CDR1 is SGHVS, CDR2 FQNEAQ. The V gene lost 5 bases and the J gene lost 7 bases, with 14 bases spanning the gap. This CDR3 has 14 residues. This CDR3 reads CASSPRVAGGELFF. The CDR3 DNA follows: TGTGCCAGCAGCCCCCGGGTTGCGGGCGGGGAGCTGTTTTTT.

This clonotype was recorded a few times. The chain links TRBV10-3 to TRBJ1-1, with TRBD1 matching 8 bases. Trimming removed 6 bases from V and 5 bases from J; junction bases left unmatched: 8. CDR3 length: 14 amino acids. Per the germline V gene, CDR1 is ENHRY and CDR2 is SYGVKD. Written as DNA, the CDR3 is TGTGCCATCAGGAAGACAGGGGAGGGAACTGAAGCTTTCTTT. It codes for CAIRKTGEGTEAFF.